The sequence of this TCR beta chain was determined in a study of identical twins. Germline V gene lookup returns CDR1 SGHTA and CDR2 FQGNSA. The CDR3 extends over 13 amino acids. V was shortened by 4 bases and J by 7 bases, with 13 bases between the two germline ends. This clonotype was observed many times. The antigen remains undetermined. Study-level results: Conclusions were based on cross-sectional statistical analysis, without following the same donors. Clonotypes of the beta chain that were abundant in cord blood carried fewer insertions (memory repertoires showed none).

TCRdb analysed the 5' RACE reads with MiXCR anew, one entry per CDR3 protein. The sample holds roughly 750,000 distinct CDR3 sequences, less than 25% seen once. The same sample was also studied in work on T cells expressing NK-cell markers. That report adds: HCMV specificity of expanded NKG2C+ T cell clones remained unclear.

The V and J genes are TRBV7-2 and TRBJ1-1; D is undetermined. Material: PBMCs. The receptor's source is a woman aged 18-30 years in good health. The CDR3 is CASSSRSGDEAFF. For the CDR3, the DNA is TGTGCCAGCAGCTCACGATCAGGAGATGAAGCTTTCTTT.